These T cell receptor beta chains were read from a single sample in a study of persistence of HIV-infected CD4 T cells. Profiling relied on immunoSEQ multiplex PCR, and the TCRdb table lists in-frame clones only, not all of them. The data contain around 9,900 clones, roughly 84% of them singletons. Antigen specificity for these receptors is unknown. Here the sequenced sample was CD4+ T cells sorted from PBMCs after approximately 19-hour stimulation, taken from a patient who received antiretroviral therapy. The receptor source for this set is an adult woman with HIV who was CMV-seropositive. The CDR3 runs from the conserved cysteine through the conserved F or W. Fields, in order: J gene, V gene, clone size, D gene, CDR3 protein, CDR3 DNA. D genes are given only for firm matches. Some rows have no size entry. The others give once, few or many, or a class for an expanded clone.

j_gene: TRBJ1-1
v_gene: TRBV10-3
abundance: NA
d_gene: NA
CDR3aa: CAISESGANTEAFF
CDR3nt: TGTGCCATCAGTGAGTCGGGGGCGAACACTGAAGCTTTCTTT

j_gene: TRBJ2-3
v_gene: TRBV6-5
abundance: NA
d_gene: TRBD1
CDR3aa: CASAINTGVGDTQYF
CDR3nt: TGTGCCAGCGCTATCAACACAGGGGTTGGAGATACGCAGTATTTT

j_gene: TRBJ1-1
v_gene: TRBV6-2/TRBV6-3
abundance: few
d_gene: NA
CDR3aa: CASSSRGSTEAFF
CDR3nt: TGTGCCAGCAGTTCCCGGGGCTCCACTGAAGCTTTCTTT

j_gene: TRBJ1-4
v_gene: TRBV7-9
abundance: NA
d_gene: TRBD1
CDR3aa: CASSTGQGGEKLFF
CDR3nt: TGTGCCAGCAGCACCGGACAGGGGGGAGAAAAACTGTTTTTT

j_gene: TRBJ1-2
v_gene: TRBV12-3/TRBV12-4
abundance: NA
d_gene: NA
CDR3aa: CASSLSRETYTF
CDR3nt: TGTGCCAGCAGTTTATCGAGGGAGACCTACACCTTC

j_gene: TRBJ1-1
v_gene: TRBV7-9
abundance: NA
d_gene: NA
CDR3aa: CASSFGVGTEAFF
CDR3nt: TGTGCCAGCAGCTTTGGGGTCGGCACTGAAGCTTTCTTT

j_gene: TRBJ1-3
v_gene: TRBV28
abundance: NA
d_gene: TRBD1
CDR3aa: CASSYRGAGNTIYF
CDR3nt: TGTGCCAGCAGCTACAGGGGGGCTGGAAACACCATATATTTT

j_gene: TRBJ2-7
v_gene: TRBV5-1
abundance: NA
d_gene: TRBD1
CDR3aa: CASSLAGQGASYEQYF
CDR3nt: TGCGCCAGCAGCTTGGCGGGACAGGGGGCGTCCTACGAGCAGTACTTC

j_gene: TRBJ2-3
v_gene: TRBV18
abundance: NA
d_gene: NA
CDR3aa: CASSPGTRGTDTQYF
CDR3nt: TGTGCCAGCTCACCAGGAACTAGGGGGACAGATACGCAGTATTTT

j_gene: TRBJ2-5
v_gene: TRBV6-2/TRBV6-3
abundance: NA
d_gene: NA
CDR3aa: CASSYSHSGYQETQYF
CDR3nt: TGTGCCAGCAGTTACTCCCACTCGGGCTACCAAGAGACCCAGTACTTC

j_gene: TRBJ2-1
v_gene: TRBV25-1
abundance: once
d_gene: NA
CDR3aa: CASSRGGGGLKNEQFF
CDR3nt: TGTGCCAGCAGCCGAGGAGGCGGGGGCCTCAAGAATGAGCAGTTCTTC

j_gene: TRBJ2-5
v_gene: TRBV5-1
abundance: NA
d_gene: TRBD2
CDR3aa: CASFGGRVGETQYF
CDR3nt: TGCGCCAGCTTCGGCGGGAGGGTAGGAGAGACCCAGTACTTC

j_gene: TRBJ2-5
v_gene: TRBV5-6
abundance: NA
d_gene: NA
CDR3aa: CASSLRNGETQYF
CDR3nt: TGTGCCAGCAGCTTGCGGAATGGAGAGACCCAGTACTTC

j_gene: TRBJ2-1
v_gene: TRBV7-2
abundance: NA
d_gene: TRBD2
CDR3aa: CASSFRTRTGNEQFF
CDR3nt: TGTGCCAGCAGCTTCAGGACTAGGACGGGCAATGAGCAGTTCTTC

j_gene: TRBJ1-1
v_gene: TRBV5-1
abundance: NA
d_gene: NA
CDR3aa: CASSLAGERGTEAFF
CDR3nt: TGCGCCAGCAGCTTGGCTGGAGAGCGAGGCACTGAAGCTTTCTTT

j_gene: TRBJ1-1
v_gene: TRBV3-1/TRBV3-2
abundance: NA
d_gene: NA
CDR3aa: CASSQSSFTEAFF
CDR3nt: TGTGCCAGCAGCCAATCCAGTTTCACTGAAGCTTTCTTT

j_gene: TRBJ1-3
v_gene: TRBV7-2
abundance: NA
d_gene: TRBD1
CDR3aa: CASSYGDRGGNTIYF
CDR3nt: TGTGCCAGCAGCTACGGGGACAGGGGGGGAAACACCATATATTTT